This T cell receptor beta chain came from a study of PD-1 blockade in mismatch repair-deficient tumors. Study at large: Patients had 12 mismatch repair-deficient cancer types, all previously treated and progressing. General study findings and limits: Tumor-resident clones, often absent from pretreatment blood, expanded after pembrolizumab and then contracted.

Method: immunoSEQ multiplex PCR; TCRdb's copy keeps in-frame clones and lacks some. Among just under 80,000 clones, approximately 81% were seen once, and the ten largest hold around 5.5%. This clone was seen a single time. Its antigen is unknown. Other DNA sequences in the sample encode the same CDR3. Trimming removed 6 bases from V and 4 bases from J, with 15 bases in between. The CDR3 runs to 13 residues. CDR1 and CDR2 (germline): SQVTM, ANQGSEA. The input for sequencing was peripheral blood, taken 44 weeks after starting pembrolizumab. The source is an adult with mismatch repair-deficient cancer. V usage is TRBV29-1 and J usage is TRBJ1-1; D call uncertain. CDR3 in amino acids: CSVAPSGGTEAFF. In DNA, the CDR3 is TGCAGCGTCGCACCCAGTGGAGGCACTGAAGCTTTCTTT.